The 23 T cell receptor beta chains reported below all come from one sample, sequenced in a study of blood T cells in healthy people across ages (dated by TCRdb to between 2015 and 2016). To prepare the library, 5' RACE was applied. Sequencing was carried out with an Illumina HiSeq 2500. A second PCR of roughly 6 to 11 cycles was performed with a sample-barcoded 5' primer and a J-beta primer mix. TCRdb trimmed public reads at Q25 via fastp, called clones via MiXCR and kept in-frame beta chains. Each entry is one CDR3 protein sequence, shown with its most common DNA and genes. For this sample the table gives almost 1 million distinct CDR3 sequences, of which just over 50% were detected only once. The top ten hold 20% to 25% of the sample. Sequencing was carried out using blood. These receptors were collected from a woman aged 60-70 years in good health.

J is TRBJ1-2 and V is TRBV7-9; D possibly corresponds to TRBD1 (5 bases). V was shortened by 6 bases and J by 7 bases, with 15 bases between the two germline ends. Germline lookup yields CDR1 SEHNR and CDR2 FQNEAQ (reference sequence). The CDR3 runs 13 residues. DNA of the CDR3: TGTGCCAGCAGACCCGGGACGGTCATTGGCTACACCTTC. Its protein product is CASRPGTVIGYTF.

This clonotype was seen a few times. This rearrangement joins TRBV4-3 to TRBJ2-5; D might be TRBD1 (6 bases). V was trimmed by 4 bases and J by 3 bases, leaving 15 bases between them. This CDR3 comprises 15 residues. The germline V gene encodes CDR1 LGHNA and CDR2 YSLEER. As DNA, the CDR3 is TGCGCCAGCAGCCGACGTGGGACACTAGAAGAGACCCAGTACTTC. Its translation is CASSRRGTLEETQYF.

The V and J genes are TRBV20-1 and TRBJ2-1; a weak D match, TRBD2 (6 bases). Germline-derived CDR1 and CDR2 are DFQATT and SNEGSKA (reference sequence). V was pared by 3 bases and J by 1 base, with 16 bases between. The CDR3 has 16 residues. The CDR3 here is CSARVPLAGSYNEQFF. In DNA, the CDR3 is TGCAGTGCTAGGGTCCCACTAGCTGGGTCCTACAATGAGCAGTTCTTC.

This clonotype was seen a few times. This chain connects TRBV2 to TRBJ2-6, with 9 positions matching TRBD1. The CDR3 totals 15 residues. Germline trimming cut 8 bases from V and 1 base from J; bases unmatched to any gene: 3. The germline V gene encodes CDR1 SNHLY and CDR2 FYNNEI. CDR3 amino acids: CASGGQGSGANVLTF. The CDR3 DNA follows: TGTGCCAGCGGGGGACAGGGTTCTGGGGCCAACGTCCTGACTTTC. Together with reference TRBV2 and TRBJ2-6, the CDR3 gives the full variable domain: EPEVTQTPSHQVTQMGQEVILRCVPISNHLYFYWYRQILGQKVEFLVSFYNNEISEKSEIFDDQFSVERPDGSNFTLKIRSTKLEDSAMYFCASGGQGSGANVLTFGAGSRLTVL.

Concerning this clonotype itself: Sequence at one end of the junction differs from germline and may be a read error. CDR3 amino acids: CASNMASGKETQYF. CDR3 DNA sequence: TGCGCCAGCAATATGGCTAGCGGCAAAGAGACCCAGTACTTC. This sequence joins TRBV2 and TRBJ2-5; 7 nucleotides agree with TRBD2. CDR1 and CDR2 from the germline V gene are SNHLY and FYNNEI. There are 14 residues in the CDR3.

The sample holds a few counts of this clonotype. The chain has TRBV7-2 and TRBJ2-7; TRBD1 aligns across 10 bases. Trimming at V came to 1 base and at J to 2 bases, leaving 2 bases not matched to a gene. The CDR3 covers 15 residues. Germline V lookup: CDR1 SGHTA, CDR2 FQGNSA. The CDR3 nucleotides read TGTGCCAGCAGCTTAGTTGGGACAGGGGCCTACGAGCAGTACTTC. This encodes CASSLVGTGAYEQYF.

The chain employs TRBV29-1 and TRBJ2-7, with 11 nucleotides matching TRBD1. J was trimmed by 5 bases and V by 6 bases; bases with no gene match: 15. The CDR3 covers 16 residues. Germline CDR1 and CDR2: SQVTM and ANQGSEA. The CDR3 DNA follows: TGCAGCGTCCGGCGGACAGGGGGCCCCCTTAGCCACGAGCAGTACTTC. This sequence encodes CSVRRTGGPLSHEQYF.

This sequence joins TRBV2 and TRBJ2-2; possible D gene TRBD2, 6 bases. Germline CDR1 SNHLY, CDR2 FYNNEI. Trimming stripped 0 bases from V and 3 bases from J, with 11 bases between. The CDR3 has 16 residues. The CDR3 region has the DNA TGTGCCAGCAGTGAAGCAAGAGCGGGCTACACCGGGGAGCTGTTTTTT. It encodes CASSEARAGYTGELFF. The full variable domain, completed using reference TRBV2 and TRBJ2-2, is EPEVTQTPSHQVTQMGQEVILRCVPISNHLYFYWYRQILGQKVEFLVSFYNNEISEKSEIFDDQFSVERPDGSNFTLKIRSTKLEDSAMYFCASSEARAGYTGELFFGEGSRLTVL.

The J gene is TRBJ2-1, the V gene TRBV28, with 9 nucleotides matching TRBD2. The germline gives CDR1 MDHEN, CDR2 SYDVKM. This CDR3 is built from 14 residues. With V trimmed by 7 bases and J by 4 bases, 5 bases remained unmatched. The CDR3 is CASMATSGYNEQFF. In nucleotides, the CDR3 is TGTGCCAGCATGGCGACTAGCGGTTACAATGAGCAGTTCTTC.

The genes are TRBV12-3 or TRBV12-4 and TRBJ2-5; possible D gene TRBD1, 6 bases. The V end lost 6 bases, the J end lost 3 bases, and 11 bases lay between the germline ends. The CDR3 covers 13 residues. CDR3 in amino acids: CASRVRGKETQYF. CDR3 sequence (DNA): TGTGCCAGCAGAGTGAGGGGGAAAGAGACCCAGTACTTC.

V is TRBV7-2 and J is TRBJ2-7, with D possibly being TRBD1 (6 bases). The CDR3 is 16 residues long. Trimming took 3 bases from V and 0 from J, leaving 15 bases between them. Germline-derived CDR1 and CDR2 are SGHTA and FQGNSA. CDR3 nucleotides: TGTGCCAGCAGCTTCCGAGCTGGGGGCGTCTCCTACGAGCAGTACTTC. Translating it yields CASSFRAGGVSYEQYF.

This sequence joins TRBV12-3 or TRBV12-4 and TRBJ2-5; either TRBD1 or TRBD2 may supply D (5 bases each). Between the trimmed V and J ends, which lost 7 bases and 8 bases, there was a span of 17 bases. CDR3 size: 13 residues. CDR3 in DNA: TGTGCCAGCACGAAGGAGAGGGGTATTACCCAGTACTTC. Its protein product is CASTKERGITQYF.

The J gene is TRBJ1-2, the V gene TRBV6-5; 7 positions agree with TRBD1. Germline V lookup: CDR1 MNHEY, CDR2 SVGAGI. This CDR3 has 14 residues. V lost 6 bases to trimming and J lost 6 bases; unmatched junction nucleotides: 10. CDR3 region: CASSQGGRIDGYTF. The CDR3 DNA sequence: TGTGCCAGCAGCCAGGGGGGGAGGATCGATGGCTACACCTTC.

V and J are TRBV7-2 and TRBJ2-5; 12 nucleotides align to TRBD2. Germline lookup yields CDR1 SGHTA and CDR2 FQGNSA. V shed 1 base, J shed 1 base, and the junction held 1 base outside the gene matches. This CDR3 is 16 amino acids long. The CDR3 bases are TGTGCCAGCAGCTTAGAACTAGCGGGGGGCCAAGAGACCCAGTACTTC. Amino acid sequence: CASSLELAGGQETQYF.

This clonotype was counted between two and nine times. The V gene is TRBV29-1, the J gene TRBJ2-3; D gene ambiguous. V shed 4 bases and J shed 8 bases, with 16 bases lying between them. In germline, CDR1 is SQVTM, CDR2 ANQGSEA. This CDR3 has 13 residues. CDR3 loop: CSVGASLMGTQYF. The CDR3 DNA reads as TGCAGCGTTGGAGCCTCCCTGATGGGTACGCAGTATTTT.

The chain couples TRBV29-1 to TRBJ2-5, with D perhaps matching TRBD2 (5 bases). The germline V gene has CDR1 SQVTM and CDR2 ANQGSEA. The V end lost 8 bases, the J end lost 5 bases, and 24 bases lay between the germline ends. The CDR3 length is 15 residues. In DNA form, the CDR3 reads TGCAGCCCCCGAGTGGTGGAGCGGCCCAGGGAGACCCAGTACTTC. Translated: CSPRVVERPRETQYF.

There are a few counts of this clonotype. This chain joins TRBV14 and TRBJ2-1; D is unclear. CDR1 is SGHDN, CDR2 FVKESK, per germline. Trimming left V 5 bases short and J 4 bases short, with 12 bases between. This CDR3 contains 14 residues. The chain's CDR3 is CASSISDTYNEQFF. The CDR3 DNA reads as TGTGCCAGCAGCATCTCAGACACATACAATGAGCAGTTCTTC.

The V call is TRBV5-4, the J call TRBJ1-2; D is unresolved. CDR3 length equals 13 residues. Germline V gene lookup returns CDR1 SGHNT and CDR2 YYREEE (reference sequence). Trimming pared 0 bases from V and 6 bases from J, leaving 9 bases between. CDR3 bases: TGTGCCAGCAGCTTGGTAGGGCTCAATGGCTACACCTTC. It translates to CASSLVGLNGYTF.

The chain employs TRBV15 and TRBJ2-5; TRBD2 is a possible D gene (6 bases). V gave up 0 bases and J gave up 0 bases, with 20 bases separating them. Germline values: CDR1 LNHNV, CDR2 YYDKDF (reference sequence). This CDR3 is built from 19 residues. Written as DNA, the CDR3 is TGTGCCACCAGCAGAGAGTTCGCACGACCCGGGACTCACCAAGAGACCCAGTACTTC. Its protein product is CATSREFARPGTHQETQYF. Complete variable domain (other parts from reference TRBV15 and TRBJ2-5): DAMVIQNPRYQVTQFGKPVTLSCSQTLNHNVMYWYQQKSSQAPKLLFHYYDKDFNNEADTPDNFQSRRPNTSFCFLDIRSPGLGDTAMYLCATSREFARPGTHQETQYFGPGTRLLVL.

This clonotype was counted between two and nine times. The CDR3 DNA follows: TGCAGTGCTAGAGGCGGACACAGCAATGAGCAGTTCTTC. Translation gives CSARGGHSNEQFF. This rearrangement joins TRBV20-1 to TRBJ2-1; possibly TRBD1 for D (5 bases). V lost 1 base and J lost 6, with 10 bases in between. This CDR3 has 13 residues. CDR1 DFQATT and CDR2 SNEGSKA come from the germline V gene (reference sequence).

The chain carries TRBV7-9 and TRBJ1-6, with 8 positions matching TRBD1. V shed 4 bases, J shed 7 bases, and the junction held 3 bases outside the gene matches. Germline CDR1 reads SEHNR; CDR2 reads FQNEAQ (reference sequence). This CDR3 comprises 14 residues. CDR3 amino acids: CASSYRQGNSPLHF. CDR3 in DNA: TGTGCCAGCAGCTATAGACAGGGGAATTCACCCCTCCACTTT.

The chain is built from TRBV27 and TRBJ2-4; D is tentatively TRBD1 or TRBD2 (5 bases each). The CDR3 is made up of 14 amino acids. CDR1 and CDR2 from the germline V gene are MNHEY and SMNVEV (reference sequence). Between the trimmed V and J ends, which lost 5 bases and 13 bases, there was a span of 21 bases. The CDR3 reads CASSPGTTSREQYF. The CDR3 DNA is TGTGCCAGCAGTCCCGGGACGACCTCCCGTGAGCAGTACTTC.

In regard to this clonotype: At one boundary the junction diverges from the germline segment, which might be a read error. V and J are TRBV12-3 or TRBV12-4 and TRBJ2-3, with D tentatively TRBD1 or TRBD2 (5 bases each). CDR3 length: 12 amino acids. CDR3 sequence reads: CASRVGADMQYF. The DNA of the CDR3 is TGTGCCAGCAGAGTCGGGGCAGATATGCAGTATTTT.